A single T cell receptor beta chain is shown here with its context. This specimen belongs to a study of blood T cell repertoires in COVID-19. Overall study context: Samples representing acute and convalescent COVID-19 were sourced from the United States, Italy and Spain. T cells, B-cell-depleted T cells, or PBMCs supplied cDNA or gDNA.

Losses at the gene ends were 3 bases for V and 6 bases for J; bases not matched to a gene: 5. Germline V gene sequence: CDR1 LGHDT, CDR2 YNNKEL (reference sequence). The CDR3 contains 14 residues. Authors' data handling: Estimation of nucleated cell counts relied on the amplification of reference gene primers. Produced via immunoSEQ multiplex PCR; TCRdb's table is partial and in-frame only. D and trimming were read from the DNA, whereas the V and J calls and clone size are those reported in that table. The data show about 96,000 clones, with roughly 89% seen just once and about 4.2% held by the top ten. It was during active infection that Seattle patients were enrolled and then longitudinally followed.

This clonotype was obtained from a human donor with COVID-19, enrolled during active disease. The donor label of this sample is uncertain. Sequenced input: peripheral blood. J is TRBJ1-1 and V is TRBV3-1 (or the pseudogene TRBV3-2); 9 bases align to TRBD1. The CDR3 region is CASSQAGTGPEAFF. CDR3 DNA: TGTGCCAGCAGCCAGGCCGGGACAGGGCCTGAAGCTTTCTTT.